This T cell receptor (beta chain) was recovered during a study of blood T cells in healthy people across ages (dated by TCRdb to 2014 to 2015). Notes on the research overall: In model experiments, template switching captured about one uniquely barcoded TCR beta cDNA molecule for every two T cells. Using the same blood draw, the study looked at two additional independent replicas of 1 million unique cDNA reads for two donors, one aged 18 to 30 and the other aged 80 or older. Age-related changes in TCR beta repertoire diversity were measured in the study by deep sequencing normalized with unique cDNA molecular identifiers. Donors of different ages were randomly distributed across sequencing lanes to avoid experimental bias. The donors were divided into four age groups: young (average approximately 17 years), middle-aged (about 39), aged (about 60) and long-lived (roughly 86).

Systemically healthy Caucasian individuals from Russia, some 40 in total and aged about 6 to 90 years, were included as donors. Each donor gave 8 to 10 milliliters of peripheral blood, drawn into EDTA-treated Vacutainer tubes. Ficoll-Paque density-gradient centrifugation was used to isolate PBMCs, with at least 6.5 million per sample. Trizol reagent was used to extract total RNA from PBMCs, with at least 6 micrograms per sample. Naive CD45RAhigh/CD27high T cell percentages were measured by flow cytometry on a PBMC aliquot from every donor. The investigation overall reported the following: There was a strong correlation between observed TCR beta diversity and the percentage of naive T cells measured by flow cytometry. Compared with the aged group, more naive CD4+ T cells, fewer expanded clones and increased TCR diversity were shown by the long-lived group, suggesting age selection. Since profiling was done on bulk unsorted PBMCs, naive and antigen-experienced compartments could not be conclusively compared. Estimates of total diversity from one million sequenced T cells were regarded as lower bounds and underestimates. Observed TCR beta diversity per million T cells fell roughly linearly with age, and a significant reduction was already apparent by age about 36. Because donor CMV infection status was unknown, age-related changes in expanded clonotypes were potentially confounded.

Library method: 5' RACE. TCRdb records Illumina HiSeq 2500 as the sequencer. The second PCR ran for roughly 7 to 11 cycles and used a J-beta primer mix along with a sample-barcoded 5' primer. A template-switch 5' adaptor carrying 12 random nucleotides introduced a unique molecular identifier onto each TCR beta cDNA molecule. Each sample yielded at least 2.5 million CDR3-containing paired-end reads. First-strand cDNA was synthesized from all RNA with the Mint cDNA synthesis kit, primed by a TRBC-specific oligonucleotide. After uracil-DNA glycosylase treatment, a first 18-cycle PCR used universal primers M1SS and BC2_uni_R on all cDNA. In the paper's pipeline: For normalization, 1 million high-quality reads were randomly selected from each sample, with every read carrying a distinct molecular identifier. Reads sharing molecular identifiers were discarded rather than binned into consensus sequences. CDR3 identification, clonotype clustering and error correction used MiTCR with a Q25 quality threshold and the strictest error-elimination algorithm. A nonparametric unseen species model using Euler transformation provided a lower-bound estimate of total TCR beta diversity. TCRdb redid the processing of the public reads, applying fastp at Q25 and MiXCR, and retained in-frame beta chains. Every CDR3 protein is listed once, alongside the most common genes and DNA of its rows. These V and J calls originate from TCRdb's pipeline instead of the authors' own analysis. For this sample there are about 680,000 distinct CDR3 sequences; about half appear just once. The ten top clones hold around 32% of the sample.

Turning to this clonotype: The antigen it recognizes is unknown. No quality values exist for individual bases; no much larger clone is one base distant.

CDR1 SEHNR and CDR2 FQNEAQ are derived from the germline V gene (reference sequence). Measured from the cysteine to the phenylalanine, the CDR3 is 14 residues long. The retained sequence is limited to the CDR3, 42 bases, with the frame set at the first base. Germline trimming: 3 bases from V, 6 bases from J; junction bases outside gene matches: 5. The TCR comes from a woman aged 60-70 years in good health. The material sequenced was blood. This receptor chain uses TRBV7-9 and TRBJ1-1; 9 bases in the junction line up with TRBD1. The DNA reads TGTGCCAGCAGCTTCGGGACAGGGAATCCTGAAGCTTTCTTT. Its protein is CASSFGTGNPEAFF.